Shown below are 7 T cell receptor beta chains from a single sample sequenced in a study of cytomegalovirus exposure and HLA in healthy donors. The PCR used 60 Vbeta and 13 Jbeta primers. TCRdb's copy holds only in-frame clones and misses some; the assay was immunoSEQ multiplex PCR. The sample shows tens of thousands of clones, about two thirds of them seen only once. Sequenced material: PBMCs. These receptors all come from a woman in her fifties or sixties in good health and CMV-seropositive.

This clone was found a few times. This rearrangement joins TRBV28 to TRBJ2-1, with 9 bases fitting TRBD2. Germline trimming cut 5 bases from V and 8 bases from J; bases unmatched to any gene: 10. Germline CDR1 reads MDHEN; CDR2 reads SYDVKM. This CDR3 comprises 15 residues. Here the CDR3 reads CASSPLRLAEHEQFF. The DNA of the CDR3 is TGTGCCAGCAGTCCCCTGAGACTAGCGGAACATGAGCAGTTCTTC. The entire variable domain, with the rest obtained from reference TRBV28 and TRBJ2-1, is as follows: DVKVTQSSRYLVKRTGEKVFLECVQDMDHENMFWYRQDPGLGLRLIYFSYDVKMKEKGDIPEGYSVSREKKERFSLILESASTNQTSMYLCASSPLRLAEHEQFFGPGTRLTVL.

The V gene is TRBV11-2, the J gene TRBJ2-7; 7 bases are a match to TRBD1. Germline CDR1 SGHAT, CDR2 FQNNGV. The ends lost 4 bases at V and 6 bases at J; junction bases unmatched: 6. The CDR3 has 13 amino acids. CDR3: CASSYRGPSEQYF. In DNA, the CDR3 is TGTGCCAGCAGCTACAGGGGCCCGAGCGAGCAGTACTTC. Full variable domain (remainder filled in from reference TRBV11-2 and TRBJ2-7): EAGVAQSPRYKIIEKRQSVAFWCNPISGHATLYWYQQILGQGPKLLIQFQNNGVVDDSQLPKDRFSAERLKGVDSTLKIQPAKLEDSAVYLCASSYRGPSEQYFGPGTRLTVT.

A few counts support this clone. This CDR3 reads CASSLGGGGSYEQYF. CDR3 nucleotides: TGTGCCAGCAGTTTAGGCGGGGGGGGATCCTACGAGCAGTACTTC. The chain uses TRBV27 and TRBJ2-7, with 9 bases matching TRBD2. This CDR3 region has 15 residues. CDR1 MNHEY and CDR2 SMNVEV come from the germline V gene (reference sequence). With 2 bases clipped from V and 1 base from J, the junction kept 3 bases outside the gene matches.

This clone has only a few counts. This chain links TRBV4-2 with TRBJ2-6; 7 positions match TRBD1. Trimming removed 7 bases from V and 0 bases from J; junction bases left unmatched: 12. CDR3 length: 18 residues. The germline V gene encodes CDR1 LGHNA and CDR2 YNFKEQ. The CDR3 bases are TGTGCCAGCATGGGTCAAGGGCAGGGGGTCTCTGGGGCCAACGTCCTGACTTTC. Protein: CASMGQGQGVSGANVLTF.

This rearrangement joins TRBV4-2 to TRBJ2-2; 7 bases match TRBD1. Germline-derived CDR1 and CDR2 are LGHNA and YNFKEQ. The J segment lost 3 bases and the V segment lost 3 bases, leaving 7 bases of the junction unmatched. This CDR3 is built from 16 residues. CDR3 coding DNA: TGTGCCAGCAGCCATCCAAAGGGGGCCGACACCGGGGAGCTGTTTTTT. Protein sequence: CASSHPKGADTGELFF.

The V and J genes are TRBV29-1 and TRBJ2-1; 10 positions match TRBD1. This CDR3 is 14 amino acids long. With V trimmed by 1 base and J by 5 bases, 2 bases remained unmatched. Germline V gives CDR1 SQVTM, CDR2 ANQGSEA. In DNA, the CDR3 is TGCAGCGTTGAAGTCGGGACAGGGGACAATGAGCAGTTCTTC. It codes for CSVEVGTGDNEQFF.

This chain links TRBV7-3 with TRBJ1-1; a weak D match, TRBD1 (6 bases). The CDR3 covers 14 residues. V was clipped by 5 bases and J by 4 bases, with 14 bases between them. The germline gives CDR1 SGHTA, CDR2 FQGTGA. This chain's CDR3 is CASSVRGYGTEAFF. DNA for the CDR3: TGTGCCAGCAGCGTCAGGGGTTATGGCACTGAAGCTTTCTTT.